This T cell receptor (beta chain) was recovered during a study of identical twins. Trimming took 4 bases from V and 5 from J; bases not matched to a gene: 9. The CDR3 length is 17 residues. The V gene's germline CDR1 is LGHDT and CDR2 YNNKEL (reference sequence). TCRdb reprocessed the 5' RACE reads with MiXCR, giving one entry per CDR3 protein. Among approximately 700,000 distinct CDR3 sequences listed, roughly 18% were seen once. These data also featured in a second study, about T cells expressing NK-cell markers. This second report adds: Investigators obtained TCR beta repertoires from sorted CD3+CD56+NKG2C+, CD3+CD56+NKG2C- and CD3+CD56-NKG2C+ T cells.

Source material: PBMCs. The genes are TRBV3-1 and TRBJ2-3, with TRBD2 identical over 13 bases. This TCR derives from a woman between 18 and 30 years old in good health. As DNA, the CDR3 is TGTGCCAGCAGCCCAAATGCACTAGCGGGGGGGCAAGATACGCAGTATTTT. This translates into CASSPNALAGGQDTQYF.